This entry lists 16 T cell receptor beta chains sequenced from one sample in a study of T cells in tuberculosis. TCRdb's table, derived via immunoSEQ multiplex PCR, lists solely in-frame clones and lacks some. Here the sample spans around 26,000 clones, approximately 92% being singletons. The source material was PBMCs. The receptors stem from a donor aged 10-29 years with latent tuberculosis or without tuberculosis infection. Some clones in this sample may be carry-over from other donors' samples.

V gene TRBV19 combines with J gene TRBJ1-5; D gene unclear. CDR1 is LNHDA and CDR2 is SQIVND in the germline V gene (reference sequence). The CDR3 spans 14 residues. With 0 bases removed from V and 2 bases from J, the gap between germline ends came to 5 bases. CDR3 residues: CASSIERGNQPQHF. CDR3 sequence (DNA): TGTGCCAGTAGTATAGAGAGGGGCAATCAGCCCCAGCATTTT.

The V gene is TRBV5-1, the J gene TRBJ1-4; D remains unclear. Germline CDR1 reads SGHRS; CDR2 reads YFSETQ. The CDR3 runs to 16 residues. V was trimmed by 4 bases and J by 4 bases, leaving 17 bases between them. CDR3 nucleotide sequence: TGCGCCAGCAGCCTGGTCTCTTACAGTTTTAATGAAAAACTGTTTTTT. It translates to CASSLVSYSFNEKLFF.

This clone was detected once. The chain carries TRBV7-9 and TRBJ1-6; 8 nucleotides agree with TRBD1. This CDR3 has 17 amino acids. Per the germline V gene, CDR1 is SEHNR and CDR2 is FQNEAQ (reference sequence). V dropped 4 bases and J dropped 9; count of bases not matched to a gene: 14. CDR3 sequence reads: CASSSHETTGVGSPLHF. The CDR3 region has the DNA TGTGCCAGCAGCTCGCATGAGACGACAGGGGTAGGTTCACCCCTCCACTTT.

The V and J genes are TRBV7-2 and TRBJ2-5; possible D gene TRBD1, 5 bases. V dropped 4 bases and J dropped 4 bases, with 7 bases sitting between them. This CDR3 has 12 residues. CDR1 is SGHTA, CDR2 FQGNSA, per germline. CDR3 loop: CASSYRGETQYF. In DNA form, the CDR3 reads TGTGCCAGCAGCTATAGGGGAGAGACCCAGTACTTC.

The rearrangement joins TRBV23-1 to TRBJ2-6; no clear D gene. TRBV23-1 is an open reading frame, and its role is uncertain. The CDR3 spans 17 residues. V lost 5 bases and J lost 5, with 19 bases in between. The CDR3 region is CASSALEQQSRANVLTF. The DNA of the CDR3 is TGCGCCAGCAGTGCGCTAGAGCAACAAAGTCGGGCCAACGTCCTGACTTTC.

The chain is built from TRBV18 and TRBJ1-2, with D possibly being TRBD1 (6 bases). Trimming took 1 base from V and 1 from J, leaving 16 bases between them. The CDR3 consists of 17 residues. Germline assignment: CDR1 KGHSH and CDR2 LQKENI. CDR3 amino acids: CASSPLGGRGLNYGYTF. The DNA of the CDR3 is TGTGCCAGCTCACCACTCGGGGGGCGAGGCCTTAACTATGGCTACACCTTC. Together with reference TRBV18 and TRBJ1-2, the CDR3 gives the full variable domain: NAGVMQNPRHLVRRRGQEARLRCSPMKGHSHVYWYRQLPEEGLKFMVYLQKENIIDESGMPKERFSAEFPKEGPSILRIQQVVRGDSAAYFCASSPLGGRGLNYGYTFGSGTRLTVV.

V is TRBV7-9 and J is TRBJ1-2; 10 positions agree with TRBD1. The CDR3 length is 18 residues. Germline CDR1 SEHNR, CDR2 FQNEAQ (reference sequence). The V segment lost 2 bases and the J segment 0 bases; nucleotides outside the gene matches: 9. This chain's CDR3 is CASSLSGTGVIANYGYTF. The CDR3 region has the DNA TGTGCCAGCAGCTTATCCGGGACAGGGGTTATAGCTAACTATGGCTACACCTTC.

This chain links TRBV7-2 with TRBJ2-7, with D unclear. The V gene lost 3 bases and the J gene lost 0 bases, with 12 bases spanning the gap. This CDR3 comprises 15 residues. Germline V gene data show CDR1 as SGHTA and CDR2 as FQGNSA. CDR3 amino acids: CASSLRSTASYEQYF. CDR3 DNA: TGTGCCAGCAGCTTGAGGTCAACGGCCTCCTACGAGCAGTACTTC.

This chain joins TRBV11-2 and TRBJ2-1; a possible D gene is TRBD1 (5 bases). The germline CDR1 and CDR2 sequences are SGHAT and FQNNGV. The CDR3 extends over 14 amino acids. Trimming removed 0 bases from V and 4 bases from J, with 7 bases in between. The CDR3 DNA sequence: TGTGCCAGCAGCTTAGACGACAGTTACAATGAGCAGTTCTTC. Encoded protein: CASSLDDSYNEQFF.

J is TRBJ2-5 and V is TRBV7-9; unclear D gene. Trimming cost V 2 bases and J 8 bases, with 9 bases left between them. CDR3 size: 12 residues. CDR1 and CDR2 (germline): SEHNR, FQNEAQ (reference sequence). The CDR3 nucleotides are TGTGCCAGCAGCTTACGTAGCAGTACCCAGTACTTC. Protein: CASSLRSSTQYF.

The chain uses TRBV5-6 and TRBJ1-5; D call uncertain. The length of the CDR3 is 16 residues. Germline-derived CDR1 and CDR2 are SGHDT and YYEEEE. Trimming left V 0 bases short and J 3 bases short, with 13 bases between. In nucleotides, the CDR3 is TGTGCCAGCAGCTTGGGTTCAACACAGCTCAATCAGCCCCAGCATTTT. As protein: CASSLGSTQLNQPQHF.

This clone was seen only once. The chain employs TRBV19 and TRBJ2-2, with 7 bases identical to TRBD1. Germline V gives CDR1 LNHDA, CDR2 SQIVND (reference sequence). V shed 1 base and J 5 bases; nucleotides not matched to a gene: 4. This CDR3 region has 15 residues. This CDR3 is CASSIVGRGTGELFF. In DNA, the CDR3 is TGTGCCAGTAGTATAGTTGGCAGGGGGACCGGGGAGCTGTTTTTT. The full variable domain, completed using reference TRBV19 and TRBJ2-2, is DGGITQSPKYLFRKEGQNVTLSCEQNLNHDAMYWYRQDPGQGLRLIYYSQIVNDFQKGDIAEGYSVSREKKESFPLTVTSAQKNPTAFYLCASSIVGRGTGELFFGEGSRLTVL.

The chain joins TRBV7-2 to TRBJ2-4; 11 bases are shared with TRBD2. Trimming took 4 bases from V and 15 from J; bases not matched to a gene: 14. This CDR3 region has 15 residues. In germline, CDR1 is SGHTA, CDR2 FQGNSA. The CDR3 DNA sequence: TGTGCCAGCAGCTGGGGGCTTGAACTAGCGGGAGAACTGTACTTC. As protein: CASSWGLELAGELYF.

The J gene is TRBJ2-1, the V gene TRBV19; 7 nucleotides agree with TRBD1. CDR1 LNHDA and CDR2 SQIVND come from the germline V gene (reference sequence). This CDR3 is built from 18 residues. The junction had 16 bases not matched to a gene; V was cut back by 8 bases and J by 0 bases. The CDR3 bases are TGTGCCAGTTTGGGACAGTCCGCTACCCTAAGCTCCTACAATGAGCAGTTCTTC. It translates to CASLGQSATLSSYNEQFF.

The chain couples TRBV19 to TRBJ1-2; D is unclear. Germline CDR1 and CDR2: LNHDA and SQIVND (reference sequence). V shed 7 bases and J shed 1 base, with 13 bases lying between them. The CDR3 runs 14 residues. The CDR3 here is CASTPSGGNYGYTF. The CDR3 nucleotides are TGTGCCAGTACCCCCTCGGGTGGTAACTATGGCTACACCTTC.

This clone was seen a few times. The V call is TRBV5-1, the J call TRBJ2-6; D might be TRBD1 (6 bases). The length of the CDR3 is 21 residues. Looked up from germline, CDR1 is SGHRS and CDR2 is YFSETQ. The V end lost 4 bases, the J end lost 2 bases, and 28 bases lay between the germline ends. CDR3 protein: CASSSTGQRKVGPPGANVLTF. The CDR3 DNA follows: TGCGCCAGCAGCAGTACAGGACAGCGAAAAGTAGGTCCCCCTGGGGCCAACGTCCTGACTTTC.